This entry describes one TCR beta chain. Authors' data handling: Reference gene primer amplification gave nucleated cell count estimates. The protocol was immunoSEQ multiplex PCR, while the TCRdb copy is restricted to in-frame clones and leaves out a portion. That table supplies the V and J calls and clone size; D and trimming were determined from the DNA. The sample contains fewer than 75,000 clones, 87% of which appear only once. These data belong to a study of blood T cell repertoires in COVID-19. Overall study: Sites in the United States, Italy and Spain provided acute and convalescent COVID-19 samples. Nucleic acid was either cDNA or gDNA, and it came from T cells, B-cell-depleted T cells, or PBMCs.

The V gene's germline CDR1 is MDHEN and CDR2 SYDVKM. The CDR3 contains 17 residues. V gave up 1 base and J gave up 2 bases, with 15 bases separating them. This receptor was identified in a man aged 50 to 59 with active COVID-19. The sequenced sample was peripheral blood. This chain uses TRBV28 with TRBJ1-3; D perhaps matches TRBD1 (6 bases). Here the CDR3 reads CASSLSWDNYAGNTIYF. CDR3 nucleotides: TGTGCCAGCAGTTTATCCTGGGACAATTATGCTGGAAACACCATATATTTT. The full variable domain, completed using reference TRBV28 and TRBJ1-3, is DVKVTQSSRYLVKRTGEKVFLECVQDMDHENMFWYRQDPGLGLRLIYFSYDVKMKEKGDIPEGYSVSREKKERFSLILESASTNQTSMYLCASSLSWDNYAGNTIYFGEGSWLTVV.